This TCR beta chain came from a study of blood T cells in healthy people across ages. Germline-derived CDR1 and CDR2 are SGHRS and YFSETQ. This CDR3 comprises 17 residues. The ends lost 2 bases at V and 2 bases at J; junction bases unmatched: 7. It was with a sample-barcoded 5' primer and a J-beta primer mix that a second PCR of about 7 to 12 cycles was run. TCRdb ran MiXCR on the 5' RACE reads and lists one entry per CDR3 protein. Among about 730,000 distinct CDR3 sequences listed, 35% to 45% were seen once. The origin of this receptor is a woman in her fifties or sixties in good health. The chain couples TRBV5-1 to TRBJ2-3; 11 bases match TRBD2. Sequencing input: blood. The chain's CDR3 is CASSFLLAGGATDTQYF. The CDR3 nucleotides read TGCGCCAGCAGCTTCCTTCTAGCGGGGGGAGCCACAGATACGCAGTATTTT.